This T cell receptor (beta chain) was documented in a study of T-cell reconstitution after alpha-beta-depleted transplantation in children. The germline V gene has CDR1 LNHDA and CDR2 SQIVND (reference sequence). Losses at the gene ends were 8 bases for V and 5 bases for J; bases not matched to a gene: 6. This CDR3 has 14 residues. Construction of the TCRbeta library involved unique molecular identifiers. TCRdb recomputed calls from the PCR reads with MiXCR, one row per CDR3 protein. Of 300,000 or so distinct CDR3 sequences in the sample, about a tenth were seen once. The sample consisted of PBMCs from the stem cell graft donor, taken from the stem cell graft. The receptor's source is a human donor who donated a stem cell graft to a child with SCID. The chain carries TRBV19 and TRBJ2-1, with TRBD2 identical over 10 bases. CDR3 coding DNA: TGTGCCAGTGCTAGCGGGGGCGTTGACAATGAGCAGTTCTTC. Its translation is CASASGGVDNEQFF. Full variable domain (outside the CDR3, taken from reference TRBV19 and TRBJ2-1): DGGITQSPKYLFRKEGQNVTLSCEQNLNHDAMYWYRQDPGQGLRLIYYSQIVNDFQKGDIAEGYSVSREKKESFPLTVTSAQKNPTAFYLCASASGGVDNEQFFGPGTRLTVL.